The 18 T cell receptor beta chains below were found in one sample sequenced in a study of identical twins. A single record per CDR3 protein comes from TCRdb applying MiXCR to the 5' RACE reads. This sample has 250,000 to 350,000 distinct CDR3 sequences, with just under 9.5% found just once. The data were also submitted as part of a second study, on yellow fever vaccine responses in identical twins.

Sequencing was carried out using CD8+ T cells sorted from blood. The receptors come from a young woman in good health.

The sample holds many counts of this clonotype. The chain recombines TRBV12-3 or TRBV12-4 with TRBJ2-1, with D maybe TRBD1 (6 bases). This CDR3 is 13 amino acids long. The V and J ends lost 8 bases and 6 bases respectively, with 14 bases between them. In DNA form, the CDR3 reads TGTGCCAGCGGGGGCGAGCATATCAATGAGCAGTTCTTC. As protein: CASGGEHINEQFF.

This clonotype occurred many times. The chain couples TRBV4-3 to TRBJ2-3, with 7 bases lining up with TRBD1. J was trimmed by 4 bases and V by 3 bases; bases with no gene match: 7. Germline V gives CDR1 LGHNA, CDR2 YSLEER. The CDR3 length is 15 residues. The DNA of the CDR3 is TGCGCCAGCAGCCAGGGGAGACAGGGAGCAGATACGCAGTATTTT. It yields the protein CASSQGRQGADTQYF.

This clonotype came up many times. J is TRBJ2-7 and V is TRBV27; D may be TRBD2 (6 bases). The CDR3 contains 15 residues. Looked up from germline, CDR1 is MNHEY and CDR2 is SMNVEV (reference sequence). Trimming pared 5 bases from V and 1 base from J, leaving 15 bases between. DNA of the CDR3: TGTGCCAGCAGTCCCCTAATTGGGAGGTCCTACGAGCAGTACTTC. Amino acids: CASSPLIGRSYEQYF.

This clonotype was counted a few times. This chain connects TRBV5-1 to TRBJ2-7, with no clear D. With 1 base removed from V and 0 bases from J, the gap between germline ends came to 11 bases. This CDR3 region has 15 residues. Germline V gene lookup returns CDR1 SGHRS and CDR2 YFSETQ. The CDR3 region is CASSLYGLSSYEQYF. CDR3 sequence (DNA): TGCGCCAGCAGCTTGTATGGCCTAAGCTCCTACGAGCAGTACTTC.

This rearrangement joins TRBV20-1 to TRBJ2-7, with D possibly being TRBD2 (6 bases). The germline V gene has CDR1 DFQATT and CDR2 SNEGSKA (reference sequence). This CDR3 is 13 amino acids long. V dropped 3 bases and J dropped 0 bases, with 9 bases sitting between them. The CDR3 sequence is CSASGRDSYEQYF. CDR3 in DNA: TGCAGTGCTAGTGGGCGGGACTCCTACGAGCAGTACTTC.

This chain joins TRBV18 and TRBJ2-7, with D perhaps assigned TRBD1 or TRBD2 (5 bases each). Trimming removed 3 bases from V and 2 bases from J, with 17 bases in between. This CDR3 contains 16 residues. Looked up from germline, CDR1 is KGHSH and CDR2 is LQKENI. This CDR3 reads CASSPSGTLRAYEQYF. For the CDR3, the DNA is TGTGCCAGCTCACCCTCCGGGACCTTAAGGGCCTACGAGCAGTACTTC.

This clonotype was counted many times. The chain has TRBV7-2 and TRBJ2-7; D not resolved. V was clipped by 5 bases and J by 2 bases, with 16 bases between them. Germline V gives CDR1 SGHTA, CDR2 FQGNSA. This CDR3 is built from 15 residues. In DNA form, the CDR3 reads TGTGCCAGCAGCCTCTTTCCGGAGCGAACCTACGAGCAGTACTTC. Protein: CASSLFPERTYEQYF.

This clonotype has only a few counts. CDR3 in amino acids: CASSGGGANVLTF. CDR3 nucleotides: TGTGCCAGCAGCGGGGGGGGGGCCAACGTCCTGACTTTC. The rearrangement uses TRBV27 and TRBJ2-6; 7 bases are shared with TRBD2. This CDR3 comprises 13 residues. V lost 6 bases and J lost 4; bases outside the gene matches: 0. The germline V gene has CDR1 MNHEY and CDR2 SMNVEV (reference sequence).

The sample holds many counts of this clonotype. The genes are TRBV7-9 and TRBJ2-1; 10 bases agree with TRBD2. Germline V gene sequence: CDR1 SEHNR, CDR2 FQNEAQ (reference sequence). The V gene end was trimmed by 5 bases and the J gene end by 7 bases; junction bases not matched to a gene: 8. The CDR3 has 15 amino acids. The CDR3 DNA follows: TGTGCCAGCAGCACGCTAGCGGGAGAGAAAAATGAGCAGTTCTTC. As protein: CASSTLAGEKNEQFF. Combining the CDR3 with reference TRBV7-9 and TRBJ2-1 gives the whole variable domain DTGVSQNPRHKITKRGQNVTFRCDPISEHNRLYWYRQTLGQGPEFLTYFQNEAQLEKSRLLSDRFSAERPKGSFSTLEIQRTEQGDSAMYLCASSTLAGEKNEQFFGPGTRLTVL.

This clonotype was detected a few times. The chain is built from TRBV27 and TRBJ1-1, with TRBD1 matching over 7 bases. CDR1 and CDR2 from the germline V gene are MNHEY and SMNVEV (reference sequence). This CDR3 region has 12 residues. The junction had 5 bases not matched to a gene; V was cut back by 5 bases and J by 8 bases. In DNA, the CDR3 is TGTGCCAGCAGTCGGGACAGCCAAGAAGCTTTCTTT. This gives the protein CASSRDSQEAFF.

V and J are TRBV4-3 and TRBJ2-3, with a weak D call TRBD1 (5 bases). Trimming left V 4 bases short and J 6 bases short, with 14 bases between. Germline loops: CDR1 LGHNA, CDR2 YSLEER. This CDR3 has 14 amino acids. The CDR3 nucleotides read TGCGCCAGCAGCCGAGTCAGGGATGCGGATACGCAGTATTTT. Translating it yields CASSRVRDADTQYF.

This clonotype was seen at least ten times. The gene calls are TRBV6-4 and TRBJ2-1; D possibly corresponds to TRBD1 (7 bases). Germline lookup yields CDR1 MRHNA and CDR2 SNTAGT. V shed 4 bases and J shed 6 bases, with 19 bases lying between them. This CDR3 is 16 amino acids long. The CDR3 protein is CASSARPWQGGNEQFF. CDR3 bases: TGTGCCAGCAGTGCGCGTCCATGGCAGGGGGGCAATGAGCAGTTCTTC.

This chain joins TRBV6-5 and TRBJ2-1; 7 positions agree with TRBD2. V lost 2 bases and J lost 4; bases outside the gene matches: 2. Germline V gives CDR1 MNHEY, CDR2 SVGAGI. The CDR3 is 14 amino acids. CDR3 in DNA: TGTGCCAGCAGTTACCCCGGGGGGTACAATGAGCAGTTCTTC. It encodes CASSYPGGYNEQFF.

The chain joins TRBV2 to TRBJ2-7, with TRBD1 matching 8 bases. Germline loops: CDR1 SNHLY, CDR2 FYNNEI. This CDR3 is built from 16 residues. V was pared by 4 bases and J by 0 bases, with 8 bases of the junction left unmatched. The CDR3, as DNA: TGTGCCAGCAGTGGAAACGGACAGGGAGACTCCTACGAGCAGTACTTC. Translation gives CASSGNGQGDSYEQYF.

This clonotype was counted ten times or more. The chain combines TRBV4-3 with TRBJ1-5; 10 nucleotides line up with TRBD1. V was pared by 0 bases and J by 9 bases, with 11 bases of the junction left unmatched. From germline, CDR1 is LGHNA and CDR2 YSLEER. The CDR3 length is 17 residues. CDR3 sequence: CASSQDPWDRGMGPQHF. In nucleotides, the CDR3 is TGCGCCAGCAGCCAAGATCCCTGGGACAGGGGTATGGGGCCCCAGCATTTT.

This clonotype was recorded a few times. The V gene is TRBV20-1, the J gene TRBJ1-3; D is unclear. The CDR3 totals 16 residues. In germline, CDR1 is DFQATT, CDR2 SNEGSKA (reference sequence). The V end lost 1 base, the J end lost 0 bases, and 13 bases lay between the germline ends. The CDR3, as DNA: TGCAGTGCTAGAGTGGGTCACGGGATCTCTGGAAACACCATATATTTT. Its protein product is CSARVGHGISGNTIYF.

The V call is TRBV29-1, the J call TRBJ2-7, with 14 bases matching TRBD2. Germline CDR1 and CDR2: SQVTM and ANQGSEA. The CDR3 extends over 14 amino acids. V shed 4 bases and J 2 bases; nucleotides not matched to a gene: 1. CDR3 sequence reads: CSVGGLAGAYEQYF. For the CDR3, the DNA is TGCAGCGTTGGGGGACTAGCGGGAGCCTACGAGCAGTACTTC.

The chain has TRBV6-1 and TRBJ2-1; unclear D gene. The CDR3 spans 16 residues. CDR1 and CDR2 from the germline V gene are MNHNS and SASEGT. The V end was cut by 0 bases, the J end by 2 bases, with 11 bases between. The CDR3 coding sequence is TGTGCCAGCAGTGAAGCTTCCGGCAGCACCTACAATGAGCAGTTCTTC. It translates to CASSEASGSTYNEQFF.